The 28 T cell receptor beta chains listed next were all sequenced from one sample in a study of OX40 agonist ivuxolimab in advanced cancers. Libraries were prepared by immunoSEQ multiplex PCR; TCRdb keeps only in-frame clonotypes and omits some of them. The sample contains 15,000 to 20,000 clones, around 93% of which appear only once. This sample comprised CD4+ or CD8+ T cells sorted from blood, obtained in a trial of the OX40 agonist ivuxolimab. These receptors were collected from an adult with an advanced solid tumor such as melanoma, head and neck, liver or kidney cancer.

This clone was recorded a few times. The gene calls are TRBV28 and TRBJ2-1, with 8 positions matching TRBD2. The length of the CDR3 is 12 residues. CDR1 is MDHEN and CDR2 is SYDVKM in the germline V gene. The V and J ends lost 5 bases and 10 bases, in that order; junction bases with no gene match: 4. The CDR3 sequence: CASSPRLAEQFF. The CDR3 DNA reads TGTGCCAGCAGTCCTCGACTAGCGGAGCAGTTCTTC.

This rearrangement joins TRBV5-5 to TRBJ2-5; 9 bases match TRBD1. J was trimmed by 3 bases and V by 5 bases; bases with no gene match: 5. This CDR3 is built from 14 residues. Germline V gene lookup returns CDR1 SGHKS and CDR2 YYEKEE (reference sequence). In DNA form, the CDR3 reads TGTGCCAGCAGGTCGGGACAGGGCGAAGAGACCCAGTACTTC. It specifies CASRSGQGEETQYF.

The rearrangement uses TRBV29-1 and TRBJ1-2; D is unclear. This CDR3 is 14 amino acids long. Germline V lookup: CDR1 SQVTM, CDR2 ANQGSEA. V was trimmed by 3 bases and J by 0 bases, leaving 11 bases between them. CDR3 region: CSVDDRDTNYGYTF. The DNA for the CDR3 is TGCAGCGTTGACGATAGAGATACTAACTATGGCTACACCTTC.

V and J are TRBV4-2 and TRBJ2-7; no clear D. Germline assignment: CDR1 LGHNA and CDR2 YNFKEQ. Trimming took off 0 bases at V and 3 bases at J, with 9 bases between the two ends. There are 14 residues in the CDR3. The CDR3 protein is CASSQELLGYEQYF. CDR3 bases: TGTGCCAGCAGCCAAGAACTCTTAGGCTACGAGCAGTACTTC.

This clone was seen a single time. This rearrangement joins TRBV27 to TRBJ2-7, with 8 bases matching TRBD2. Germline CDR1 MNHEY, CDR2 SMNVEV (reference sequence). This CDR3 spans 16 amino acids. Losses at the gene ends were 5 bases for V and 5 bases for J; bases not matched to a gene: 14. The CDR3 loop is CASSPVAGWVSNEQYF. As DNA, the CDR3 is TGTGCCAGCAGTCCCGTAGCGGGATGGGTTTCCAACGAGCAGTACTTC.

V gene TRBV14 combines with J gene TRBJ2-7; 7 nucleotides match TRBD1. CDR1 and CDR2 from the germline V gene are SGHDN and FVKESK. The CDR3 is made up of 15 amino acids. With V trimmed by 4 bases and J by 0 bases, 6 bases remained unmatched. This chain's CDR3 is CASSRWAGGSYEQYF. In nucleotides, the CDR3 is TGTGCCAGCAGCCGATGGGCAGGGGGCTCCTACGAGCAGTACTTC. Looking up the rest from reference TRBV14 and TRBJ2-7 gives the full variable domain: EAGVTQFPSHSVIEKGQTVTLRCDPISGHDNLYWYRRVMGKEIKFLLHFVKESKQDESGMPNNRFLAERTGGTYSTLKVQPAELEDSGVYFCASSRWAGGSYEQYFGPGTRLTVT.

V gene TRBV4-1 combines with J gene TRBJ2-5; tentative D call: TRBD2 (6 bases). This CDR3 is built from 15 residues. V was trimmed by 2 bases and J by 4 bases, leaving 14 bases between them. Germline assignment: CDR1 MGHRA and CDR2 YSYEKL. The CDR3 bases are TGCGCCAGCAGCCAACAGGAGGGGACCGGAGAGACCCAGTACTTC. Encoded protein: CASSQQEGTGETQYF.

The chain carries TRBV7-9 and TRBJ2-1; D is uncertain. The length of the CDR3 is 12 residues. Trimming left V 0 bases short and J 9 bases short, with 6 bases between. Per the germline V gene, CDR1 is SEHNR and CDR2 is FQNEAQ (reference sequence). CDR3 nucleotide sequence: TGTGCCAGCAGCTTAGCTGGGCTTGAGCAGTTCTTC. Its translation: CASSLAGLEQFF.

This rearrangement joins TRBV5-1 to TRBJ1-2; 8 nucleotides agree with TRBD1. V was pared by 1 base and J by 2 bases, with 4 bases of the junction left unmatched. The CDR3 has 15 amino acids. CDR1 SGHRS and CDR2 YFSETQ come from the germline V gene. The chain's CDR3 is CASSLLQGGNYGYTF. CDR3 bases: TGCGCCAGCAGCTTGTTACAGGGGGGAAACTATGGCTACACCTTC.

The chain is built from TRBV5-1 and TRBJ2-7, with D perhaps matching TRBD2 (5 bases). The germline V and J ends were trimmed by 0 bases and 5 bases, with 15 bases remaining between them. The CDR3 covers 15 residues. The V gene's germline CDR1 is SGHRS and CDR2 YFSETQ. CDR3 sequence reads: CASSLVAFGRDEQYF. In nucleotides, the CDR3 is TGCGCCAGCAGCTTGGTGGCCTTTGGGCGGGACGAGCAGTACTTC. Looking up the rest from reference TRBV5-1 and TRBJ2-7 gives the full variable domain: KAGVTQTPRYLIKTRGQQVTLSCSPISGHRSVSWYQQTPGQGLQFLFEYFSETQRNKGNFPGRFSGRQFSNSRSEMNVSTLELGDSALYLCASSLVAFGRDEQYFGPGTRLTVT.

The chain carries TRBV28 and TRBJ2-7; either TRBD1 or TRBD2 may supply D (5 bases each). From germline, CDR1 is MDHEN and CDR2 SYDVKM. There are 16 residues in the CDR3. Trimming left V 4 bases short and J 0 bases short, with 16 bases between. The DNA for the CDR3 is TGTGCCAGCAGTTACCCCCCCTGGGGGAGCTCCTACGAGCAGTACTTC. Translated: CASSYPPWGSSYEQYF.

The V gene is TRBV13, the J gene TRBJ2-7; D might be TRBD2 (5 bases). The CDR3 has 12 amino acids. Between the trimmed V and J ends, which lost 4 bases and 5 bases, there was a span of 9 bases. CDR1 and CDR2 from the germline V gene are PRHDT and FYEKMQ (reference sequence). CDR3 loop: CASSSGIHEQYF. Written as DNA, the CDR3 is TGTGCCAGCAGCTCGGGGATTCACGAGCAGTACTTC.

V usage is TRBV29-1 and J usage is TRBJ2-7, with a tentative D call TRBD1 (6 bases). The germline gives CDR1 SQVTM, CDR2 ANQGSEA. The germline V and J ends were trimmed by 6 bases and 1 base, with 13 bases remaining between them. The CDR3 has 13 amino acids. The CDR3 region is CSVLDRQSYEQYF. The CDR3 DNA follows: TGCAGCGTACTGGACAGACAATCCTACGAGCAGTACTTC.

The rearrangement links TRBV7-8 to TRBJ1-1; tentatively, D is TRBD1 (5 bases). CDR3 size: 14 residues. Germline CDR1 is SGHVS and CDR2 is FQNEAQ. The V end was cut by 5 bases, the J end by 4 bases, with 14 bases between. CDR3 residues: CASSLLRGGTEAFF. CDR3 nucleotide sequence: TGTGCCAGCAGCCTGCTGAGGGGCGGCACTGAAGCTTTCTTT. Supplemented by reference TRBV7-8 and TRBJ1-1, the full variable domain reads GAGVSQSPRYKVAKRGQDVALRCDPISGHVSLFWYQQALGQGPEFLTYFQNEAQLDKSGLPSDRFFAERPEGSVSTLKIQRTQQEDSAVYLCASSLLRGGTEAFFGQGTRLTVV.

This chain joins TRBV7-3 and TRBJ2-5; 10 bases fit TRBD2. V lost 4 bases and J lost 5; bases outside the gene matches: 7. The CDR3 length is 15 residues. Germline V lookup: CDR1 SGHTA, CDR2 FQGTGA. CDR3 in DNA: TGTGCCAGCAGCTCCTCTAGCGGGGGTATGGAGACCCAGTACTTC. It specifies CASSSSSGGMETQYF.

V is TRBV27 and J is TRBJ2-5; D is possibly TRBD2 (7 bases). The closer fit of TRBJ2-7 to the DNA end suggests the J call may be wrong. Per germline, CDR1 MNHEY and CDR2 SMNVEV (reference sequence). CDR3 length: 15 amino acids. CDR3 in DNA: TGTGCCAGCAGTCCAAGGGGGGGGCATTACTACGAGCAGTACTTC. This sequence encodes CASSPRGGHYYEQYF.

The chain links TRBV7-6 to TRBJ2-7; D is unclear. The CDR3 extends over 13 amino acids. Germline V lookup: CDR1 SGHVS, CDR2 FNYEAQ. V was cut by 5 bases and J by 3 bases, with 11 bases left in between. The DNA for the CDR3 is TGTGCCAGCAGCCCTTTCCCTAGCTACGAGCAGTACTTC. It codes for CASSPFPSYEQYF.

This chain uses TRBV29-1 with TRBJ1-2, with D possibly matching TRBD1 (5 bases). V was trimmed by 4 bases and J by 8 bases, leaving 11 bases between them. The germline CDR1 and CDR2 sequences are SQVTM and ANQGSEA. The length of the CDR3 is 11 residues. CDR3: CSVAGLEGYTF. For the CDR3, the DNA is TGCAGCGTTGCGGGGCTGGAGGGCTACACCTTC.

The genes are TRBV7-9 and TRBJ2-3; 13 nucleotides match TRBD2. Germline values: CDR1 SEHNR, CDR2 FQNEAQ (reference sequence). V shed 6 bases and J 6 bases; nucleotides not matched to a gene: 9. CDR3 size: 16 residues. The DNA for the CDR3 is TGTGCCAGCAGACCCCCGACTAGCGGGGGGTTGGATACGCAGTATTTT. Amino acid sequence: CASRPPTSGGLDTQYF.

The CDR3 reads CASSPAGSEAFF. In DNA, the CDR3 is TGTGCCAGCAGCCCAGCAGGGTCTGAAGCTTTCTTT. The V and J genes are TRBV5-6 and TRBJ1-1, with D perhaps TRBD1 (5 bases). This CDR3 has 12 amino acids. The germline gives CDR1 SGHDT, CDR2 YYEEEE. Between the trimmed V and J ends, which lost 4 bases and 6 bases, there was a span of 10 bases.

This clone was found once. This chain links TRBV28 with TRBJ1-1; D uncertain. Germline CDR1 and CDR2: MDHEN and SYDVKM. Trimming cost V 1 base and J 1 base, with 7 bases left between them. The CDR3 is 14 residues long. The CDR3 loop reads CASSLSRGNTEAFF. In nucleotides, the CDR3 is TGTGCCAGCAGTTTATCTCGGGGGAACACTGAAGCTTTCTTT.

This clone was detected only once. V gene TRBV7-8 combines with J gene TRBJ1-1, with a tentative D call TRBD1 (5 bases). The germline V and J ends were trimmed by 0 bases and 11 bases, with 13 bases remaining between them. The CDR3 spans 13 residues. CDR1 and CDR2 (germline): SGHVS, FQNEAQ. This CDR3 reads CASSLALGVVAFF. CDR3 nucleotides: TGTGCCAGCAGCTTAGCGCTGGGGGTAGTGGCTTTCTTT.

The chain links TRBV4-2 to TRBJ1-1, with TRBD1 as a possible D gene (5 bases). The CDR3 extends over 12 amino acids. Between the trimmed V and J ends, which lost 4 bases and 11 bases, there was a span of 14 bases. CDR1 and CDR2 from the germline V gene are LGHNA and YNFKEQ. The CDR3 region is CASSLPGDWAFF. CDR3 nucleotide sequence: TGTGCCAGCAGCCTCCCCGGGGACTGGGCTTTCTTT.

This chain links TRBV5-6 with TRBJ1-2; D is perhaps TRBD1 (6 bases). Germline V CDR1 and CDR2: SGHDT, YYEEEE. V was shortened by 4 bases and J by 5 bases, with 21 bases between the two germline ends. The CDR3 has 16 residues. The CDR3: CASSHLRQQGRYGYTF. CDR3 DNA sequence: TGTGCCAGCAGCCATCTAAGACAACAGGGTCGATATGGCTACACCTTC.

This clone has only one observation. This chain uses TRBV9 with TRBJ2-3; D ambiguous. CDR1 and CDR2 (germline): SGDLS, YYNGEE. V was cut by 2 bases and J by 2 bases, with 3 bases left in between. The CDR3 runs to 12 residues. The CDR3 nucleotides are TGTGCCAGCAGCGTGTACACAGATACGCAGTATTTT. It encodes CASSVYTDTQYF.

This chain links TRBV13 with TRBJ2-1, with 8 bases aligning to TRBD1. The CDR3 length is 15 residues. Germline trimming cut 5 bases from V and 7 bases from J; bases unmatched to any gene: 10. In germline, CDR1 is PRHDT, CDR2 FYEKMQ (reference sequence). CDR3 sequence (DNA): TGTGCCAGCAGCCACAGACAGGGGATAAGAAATGAGCAGTTCTTC. Residues: CASSHRQGIRNEQFF.

The chain carries TRBV7-9 and TRBJ2-3; 9 nucleotides line up with TRBD1. This CDR3 has 14 residues. With 2 bases clipped from V and 6 bases from J, the junction kept 3 bases outside the gene matches. The V gene's germline CDR1 is SEHNR and CDR2 FQNEAQ (reference sequence). DNA for the CDR3: TGTGCCAGCAGCTTAACAGGGGGCTCGGATACGCAGTATTTT. Translating gives CASSLTGGSDTQYF.

The chain combines TRBV25-1 with TRBJ1-2; D is unresolved. Between the trimmed V and J ends, which lost 4 bases and 4 bases, there was a span of 10 bases. This CDR3 comprises 13 residues. Germline CDR1 MGHDK, CDR2 SYGVNS. The CDR3 protein is CASSGPRRYGYTF. Written as DNA, the CDR3 is TGTGCCAGCAGTGGCCCGAGACGCTATGGCTACACCTTC.